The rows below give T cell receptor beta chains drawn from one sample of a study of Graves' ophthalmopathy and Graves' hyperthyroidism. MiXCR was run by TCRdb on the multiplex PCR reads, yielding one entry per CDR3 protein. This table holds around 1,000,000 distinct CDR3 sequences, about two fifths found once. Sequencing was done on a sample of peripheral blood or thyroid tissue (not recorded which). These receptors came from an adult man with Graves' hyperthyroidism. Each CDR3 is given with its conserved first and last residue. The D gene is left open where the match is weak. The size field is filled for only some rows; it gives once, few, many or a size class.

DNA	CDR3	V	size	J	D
TGCGCCAGCAGCTTGGAGTTTTGGGACAGTAACAATGAGCTGTTTTTT	CASSLEFWDSNNELFF	TRBV5-1	.	TRBJ2-2	TRBD1
TGTGCCAGCACGGACATACCCTACGAGCAGTACTTC	CASTDIPYEQYF	TRBV7-8	many	TRBJ2-7	.
TGTGCCAGCACCATTGGAGGGACAGGGGGCGCTAACTATGGCTACACCTTC	CASTIGGTGGANYGYTF	TRBV28	.	TRBJ1-2	TRBD1
TGCGCCAGCAGCTTGGGGGGTAGCCGTGGTCACGAGCAGTACTTC	CASSLGGSRGHEQYF	TRBV5-1	few	TRBJ2-7	.
TGTGCCAGCAGTCCCCCGGAGGGAGTCGGCTATGGCTACACCTTC	CASSPPEGVGYGYTF	TRBV27	.	TRBJ1-2	.
TGTGCCTGGGCAGCTAGTCGGCAAGAGACCCAGTACTTC	CAWAASRQETQYF	TRBV30	few	TRBJ2-5	.
TGTGCCAGCAGCGGAGTGGGGGCGCTGGGGAATTCACCCCTCCACTTT	CASSGVGALGNSPLHF	TRBV9	once	TRBJ1-6	.
TGTGCCAGCAGCTCCCTTCACCCAGACAGGGGAGTCCCCTACGAGCAGTACTTC	CASSSLHPDRGVPYEQYF	TRBV7-9	many	TRBJ2-7	TRBD1
TGCGCCAGCGGCCAAGGGGGGGAGCAGTACTTC	CASGQGGEQYF	TRBV10-1	many	TRBJ2-7	.
TGTGCCAGCAGCTTAGGTGCGGGCAGGAGATACACTGAAGCTTTCTTT	CASSLGAGRRYTEAFF	TRBV7-2	many	TRBJ1-1	.
TGCAGCGTTCCCGACGAAGAGACCCAGTACTTC	CSVPDEETQYF	TRBV29-1	.	TRBJ2-5	.
TGTGCCATCAGTGATTTTTCAGGGAACTATGGCTACACCTTC	CAISDFSGNYGYTF	TRBV10-3	few	TRBJ1-2	.
TGTGCCAGCAGCTCGACAGGGTCCTCACCCCTCCACTTT	CASSSTGSSPLHF	TRBV7-2	many	TRBJ1-6	TRBD1
TGCGCCAGCAGCTTAGCAGGGTATAATTTACCCCTCCACTTT	CASSLAGYNLPLHF	TRBV5-1	.	TRBJ1-6	.
TGTGCAAGCAGCCACCGGGACAGGTCCACCTACGAGCAGTACTTC	CASSHRDRSTYEQYF	TRBV7-9	.	TRBJ2-7	TRBD1
TGTGCCATCAGTGTCGGGCAGCCAAGTAAAGAGACCCAGTACTTC	CAISVGQPSKETQYF	TRBV10-3	many	TRBJ2-5	.
TGTGCCAGCAGCGTAGGGTACAGGGGCACCGAGCAGTACTTC	CASSVGYRGTEQYF	TRBV9	many	TRBJ2-7	TRBD1
TGTGCCAGCAGTCGACAGGGAATGTACTATGGCTACACCTTC	CASSRQGMYYGYTF	TRBV28	.	TRBJ1-2	TRBD1
TGCAGTCCTATCGGGGATATATATGGCTACACCTTC	CSPIGDIYGYTF	TRBV20-1	.	TRBJ1-2	.
TGTGCCAGCAGTGGCGGCGACAATCAGCCCCAGCATTTT	CASSGGDNQPQHF	TRBV6-1	many	TRBJ1-5	.
TGTGCCAGCACCCGGGACAGCCTTTTCTATGGCTACACCTTC	CASTRDSLFYGYTF	TRBV10-2	.	TRBJ1-2	TRBD1
TGCATCCCTCCCGGGACTTATACTGAAGCTTTCTTT	CIPPGTYTEAFF	TRBV29-1	.	TRBJ1-1	.
.	CASSFRGRTQYF	TRBV12-3/TRBV12-4	few	TRBJ2-5	.
TGCAGTGCTATCGCAACTAATGAAAAACTGTTTTTT	CSAIATNEKLFF	TRBV20-1	few	TRBJ1-4	.
TGTGCCAGCAGTGAGTTGATCTCCTACGAGCAGTACTTC	CASSELISYEQYF	TRBV2	many	TRBJ2-7	.
TGTGCCACCAGGGACGCGGGGATTTCCGCGGAGACCCAGTACTTC	CATRDAGISAETQYF	TRBV15	many	TRBJ2-5	.
TGTGCCAGCAGCCAGACGAGGATCTATGGCTACACCTTC	CASSQTRIYGYTF	TRBV3-1	many	TRBJ1-2	.
TGCGCCAGCAGGGCTATTCTAGCCCCCGGGGAGCTGTTTTTT	CASRAILAPGELFF	TRBV5-1	few	TRBJ2-2	.
TGTGCCAGCAGCTTAGCGGGAGGGTCCCGGGAGACCCAGTACTTC	CASSLAGGSRETQYF	TRBV7-3	many	TRBJ2-5	TRBD2
TGCAGCGTTGAACTAACCGGGACACTGAACACTGAAGCTTTCTTT	CSVELTGTLNTEAFF	TRBV29-1	.	TRBJ1-1	.
TGTGCCAGCAGTTACAGGAGGGACAGGAGGTCGCACGAGCAGTACTTC	CASSYRRDRRSHEQYF	TRBV6-5	once	TRBJ2-7	TRBD1
TGTGCCAGTACCAGGCAGGGGGCAGGGGATCAGCCCCAGCATTTT	CASTRQGAGDQPQHF	TRBV19	few	TRBJ1-5	TRBD1
TGCGCCAGCAGAGGGGGCAGGGGGGAGGAGCAGTACTTC	CASRGGRGEEQYF	TRBV5-1	many	TRBJ2-7	.
TGTGCCAGCACCTTAAGGGGCGGGGGAAGCTCCTACGAGCAGTACTTC	CASTLRGGGSSYEQYF	TRBV12-3/TRBV12-4	few	TRBJ2-7	TRBD2
TGTGCCAGCAGCTTAGGGGGCTACCTGCGTTCACCCCTCCACTTT	CASSLGGYLRSPLHF	TRBV7-9	.	TRBJ1-6	.
TGCGCCAGCAGCCAAGAGGGAAGGCAGTATGTTTGGCAGCCCCAGCATTTT	CASSQEGRQYVWQPQHF	TRBV7-9	.	TRBJ1-5	.
TGTGCCAGCAGCTTGATACAGGGGGCGAACTATGGCTACACCTTC	CASSLIQGANYGYTF	TRBV5-6	.	TRBJ1-2	TRBD1
TGTGCCAGCAGTTCCCCGGCCCTAAAAGAGACCCAGTACTTC	CASSSPALKETQYF	TRBV25-1	.	TRBJ2-5	.
.	CSVEVWEGVDYGYTFGSGTQYF	TRBV29-1	once	TRBJ2-5	.
TGCAGCGTGACGGTGAACACCGAAGCTTTCTTT	CSVTVNTEAFF	TRBV29-1	few	TRBJ1-1	.
TGCAGTGCTCCCACGCCAACTAGCAAAGAGACCCGGTACTTC	CSAPTPTSKETRYF	TRBV20-1	.	TRBJ2-5	.
TGTGCCAGCAGCCCCGGGACTAGCGATCCGAAAGAGACCCAGTACTTC	CASSPGTSDPKETQYF	TRBV28	.	TRBJ2-5	TRBD2
TGCAGCGTTAGGACAGTGAACACCGGGGAGCTGTTTTTT	CSVRTVNTGELFF	TRBV29-1	many	TRBJ2-2	.
TGTGCCAGCAGTCTACCAGGGGGCGGCACAGATACGCAGTATTTT	CASSLPGGGTDTQYF	TRBV12-3/TRBV12-4	.	TRBJ2-3	TRBD1
TGCAGTGCTAGAGACCCGATTTCCGGGGAGCTGTTTTTT	CSARDPISGELFF	TRBV20-1	few	TRBJ2-2	.
TGTGCCAGTAGTATAGGCGCCACCGTCATGGACACTGAAGCTTTCTTT	CASSIGATVMDTEAFF	TRBV19	many	TRBJ1-1	.
TGTGCCACTAAGGGGACACTGAACACTGAAGCTTTCTTT	CATKGTLNTEAFF	TRBV24-1	many	TRBJ1-1	.
TGTGCCAGCAGTTTGCGTGCGGGCCGTGGCTACACCTTC	CASSLRAGRGYTF	TRBV12-3/TRBV12-4	many	TRBJ1-2	.
TGTGCCAGCAGTTACGGGAGGACAGGGGGGGGAGAGACCCAGTACTTC	CASSYGRTGGGETQYF	TRBV6-4	.	TRBJ2-5	TRBD1
TGTGCCATCAGTGAGTCGACAGGAGGAAACACCTTC	CAISESTGGNTF	TRBV10-3	.	TRBJ1-2	.
TGCAGTGCTAGAGAAATGGCCGGGACAGGGGCCTACGAGCAGTACTTC	CSAREMAGTGAYEQYF	TRBV20-1	.	TRBJ2-7	TRBD1
TGCAGCGTCGCAGTAAACGGGTTCTACTTC	CSVAVNGFYF	TRBV29-1	.	TRBJ2-7	.
TGTGCCAGCAGTGAACCGGGACAGGCTTTACCCTACGAGCAGTACTTC	CASSEPGQALPYEQYF	TRBV6-5	.	TRBJ2-7	TRBD1
TGTGCCAGCAGCCTGGGTTACAGGGGGATCTCTGGAAACACCATATATTTT	CASSLGYRGISGNTIYF	TRBV14	.	TRBJ1-3	TRBD1
TGTGCCACCAGCAGAGACACAGATACGCAGTATTTT	CATSRDTDTQYF	TRBV15	.	TRBJ2-3	.
TGTGCCAGCAGCTTAAAAGGTGGAAGTGAAAAACTGTTTTTT	CASSLKGGSEKLFF	TRBV7-9	few	TRBJ1-4	.
TGCAGCGTTGAACGGACGGACTCCTACGAGCAGTACTTC	CSVERTDSYEQYF	TRBV29-1	many	TRBJ2-7	.
TGTGCCAGCATTCGGGACTCTTGGTACCAAGAGACCCAGTACTTC	CASIRDSWYQETQYF	TRBV6-1	.	TRBJ2-5	.
TGTGCCACCAGTTACTCCAGGGGGAGCAATCAGCCCCAGCATTTT	CATSYSRGSNQPQHF	TRBV6-6	.	TRBJ1-5	TRBD1